The 29 T cell receptor beta chains given below trace back to one sample, sequenced in a study of cytotoxic CD8 clonotypes in ibrutinib-treated CLL. Profiling relied on immunoSEQ multiplex PCR, and the TCRdb table lists in-frame clones only, not all of them. In the table there are some 70,000 clones, more than 60% of which are singletons. The sample in question was PBMCs, obtained after 12 months of ibrutinib treatment. The source is a human donor with chronic lymphocytic leukemia.

The CDR3 DNA follows: TGTGCCACCAGCAGGGGAACCCTGGGAGATACGCAGTATTTT. Its protein product is CATSRGTLGDTQYF. The chain combines TRBV15 with TRBJ2-3; D uncertain. Between the trimmed V and J ends, which lost 3 bases and 5 bases, there was a span of 12 bases. Per germline, CDR1 LNHNV and CDR2 YYDKDF (reference sequence). This CDR3 contains 14 residues.

The genes are TRBV2 and TRBJ1-5; 9 bases align to TRBD1. CDR1 and CDR2 (germline): SNHLY, FYNNEI. The CDR3 spans 14 residues. V shed 6 bases and J 6 bases; nucleotides not matched to a gene: 6. CDR3 protein: CASSNRQGGQPQHF. CDR3 DNA sequence: TGTGCCAGCAGCAATAGACAGGGGGGTCAGCCCCAGCATTTT.

The chain has TRBV9 and TRBJ1-4, with D tentatively TRBD1 (6 bases). CDR1 is SGDLS, CDR2 YYNGEE, per germline. Trimming removed 0 bases at V and 6 bases at J, with 15 bases between. There are 16 residues in the CDR3. The CDR3 loop reads CASSVAVGGRHEKLFF. CDR3 DNA sequence: TGTGCCAGCAGCGTAGCGGTAGGGGGAAGGCATGAAAAACTGTTTTTT.

V gene TRBV7-9 combines with J gene TRBJ2-1; D is ambiguous. With 0 bases removed from V and 5 bases from J, the gap between germline ends came to 11 bases. In germline, CDR1 is SEHNR, CDR2 FQNEAQ (reference sequence). CDR3 length: 15 amino acids. The chain's CDR3 is CASSLALWRHNEQFF. CDR3 sequence (DNA): TGTGCCAGCAGCTTAGCGCTGTGGAGACACAATGAGCAGTTCTTC.

The chain is built from TRBV27 and TRBJ1-6; D may be TRBD1 (5 bases). The CDR3 has 14 amino acids. Trimming stripped 5 bases from V and 7 bases from J, with 12 bases between. The germline gives CDR1 MNHEY, CDR2 SMNVEV (reference sequence). Written as DNA, the CDR3 is TGTGCCAGCAGTATCCGGGGGTCGAATTCACCCCTCCACTTT. This sequence encodes CASSIRGSNSPLHF.

This chain connects TRBV7-9 to TRBJ2-5, with unresolved D. Looked up from germline, CDR1 is SEHNR and CDR2 is FQNEAQ (reference sequence). The CDR3 has 13 residues. The V and J ends lost 3 bases and 5 bases respectively, with 10 bases between them. This chain's CDR3 is CASSLGRLETQYF. CDR3 DNA sequence: TGTGCCAGCAGCTTGGGTAGATTGGAGACCCAGTACTTC.

The rearrangement uses TRBV11-2 and TRBJ1-4, with D possibly being TRBD1 (5 bases). Trimming pared 5 bases from V and 2 bases from J, leaving 18 bases between. Germline-derived CDR1 and CDR2 are SGHAT and FQNNGV. The CDR3 has 17 amino acids. CDR3 amino acids: CASSIVRGEGTNEKLFF. CDR3 nucleotides: TGTGCCAGCAGCATAGTTAGGGGAGAGGGGACTAATGAAAAACTGTTTTTT. Full variable domain (rest looked up from reference TRBV11-2 and TRBJ1-4): EAGVAQSPRYKIIEKRQSVAFWCNPISGHATLYWYQQILGQGPKLLIQFQNNGVVDDSQLPKDRFSAERLKGVDSTLKIQPAKLEDSAVYLCASSIVRGEGTNEKLFFGSGTQLSVL.

The chain is built from TRBV18 and TRBJ2-5; D gene unclear. Trimming removed 3 bases at V and 2 bases at J, with 7 bases between. CDR1 and CDR2 (germline): KGHSH, LQKENI. This CDR3 region has 13 residues. The CDR3 nucleotides are TGTGCCAGCTCACCCTCTGGGCAAGAGACCCAGTACTTC. Translated, it gives CASSPSGQETQYF.

This chain uses TRBV7-2 with TRBJ2-7, with 10 bases identical to TRBD2. The germline V gene has CDR1 SGHTA and CDR2 FQGNSA. This CDR3 comprises 15 residues. V shed 2 bases, J shed 2 bases, and the junction held 3 bases outside the gene matches. CDR3 residues: CASSLWTSGTYEQYF. The CDR3 DNA is TGTGCCAGCAGCTTATGGACTAGCGGAACCTACGAGCAGTACTTC. The full variable domain, rest sourced from reference TRBV7-2 and TRBJ2-7, is GAGVSQSPSNKVTEKGKDVELRCDPISGHTALYWYRQSLGQGLEFLIYFQGNSAPDKSGLPSDRFSAERTGGSVSTLTIQRTQQEDSAVYLCASSLWTSGTYEQYFGPGTRLTVT.

The DNA of the CDR3 is TGTGCCAGCACCCCCCAGGGTAGTGCCTACGAGCAGTACTTC. Protein sequence: CASTPQGSAYEQYF. The V call is TRBV7-9, the J call TRBJ2-7, with TRBD1 as a possible D gene (5 bases). Germline V CDR1 and CDR2: SEHNR, FQNEAQ (reference sequence). Trimming cost V 7 bases and J 2 bases, with 15 bases left between them. This CDR3 contains 14 residues.

This chain links TRBV6-1 with TRBJ1-5; possibly TRBD1 for D (5 bases). Trimming shortened V by 1 base and J by 6 bases, and 7 bases separated the two germline ends. The CDR3 runs to 13 residues. Germline V CDR1 and CDR2: MNHNS, SASEGT. The CDR3 region is CASSEGTTQPQHF. The CDR3 DNA sequence: TGTGCCAGCAGTGAAGGGACAACTCAGCCCCAGCATTTT.

The rearrangement joins TRBV11-2 to TRBJ1-2, with a tentative D call TRBD1 (6 bases). The CDR3 totals 13 residues. The germline CDR1 and CDR2 sequences are SGHAT and FQNNGV. The V and J ends lost 6 bases and 2 bases respectively, with 10 bases between them. For the CDR3, the DNA is TGTGCCAGCAGGAAGGACAGCAACTATGGCTACACCTTC. Its protein product is CASRKDSNYGYTF.

The CDR3 DNA reads TGCGCCAGCAGCCGGACAGGGGGTACTGGCTACACCTTC. It translates to CASSRTGGTGYTF. The chain joins TRBV4-3 to TRBJ1-2, with 10 positions matching TRBD1. This CDR3 comprises 13 residues. The germline CDR1 and CDR2 sequences are LGHNA and YSLEER. J was trimmed by 7 bases and V by 4 bases; bases with no gene match: 3.

Written as DNA, the CDR3 is TGTGCCACCAGCAGAGACAGGGACAGGGTTATATACGAGCAGTACTTC. This translates into CATSRDRDRVIYEQYF. The V gene is TRBV15, the J gene TRBJ2-7, with 9 bases aligning to TRBD1. After removal of 0 bases from V and 4 bases from J, the junction contained 7 bases not matched to a gene. CDR1 is LNHNV, CDR2 YYDKDF, per germline (reference sequence). This CDR3 has 16 amino acids. The full variable domain, its missing parts supplied by reference TRBV15 and TRBJ2-7, is DAMVIQNPRYQVTQFGKPVTLSCSQTLNHNVMYWYQQKSSQAPKLLFHYYDKDFNNEADTPDNFQSRRPNTSFCFLDIRSPGLGDTAMYLCATSRDRDRVIYEQYFGPGTRLTVT.

This clone has more than one count but fewer than ten. J is TRBJ2-3 and V is TRBV5-4, with unresolved D. The CDR3 totals 13 residues. The germline V gene has CDR1 SGHNT and CDR2 YYREEE (reference sequence). Trimming cost V 0 bases and J 0 bases, with 2 bases left between them. The CDR3 DNA reads as TGTGCCAGCAGCTTGGGAAGCACAGATACGCAGTATTTT. Its protein product is CASSLGSTDTQYF.

The rearrangement uses TRBV9 and TRBJ1-2, with a tentative D call TRBD1 (6 bases). V was shortened by 4 bases and J by 2 bases, with 9 bases between the two germline ends. CDR1 is SGDLS, CDR2 YYNGEE, per germline. CDR3 length: 13 amino acids. CDR3 bases: TGTGCCAGCAGCCCAACAGGGAACTATGGCTACACCTTC. This encodes CASSPTGNYGYTF.

The CDR3 nucleotides read TGTGCCAGCAGCGAGGCCCAGCGCACAGATACGCAGTATTTT. This codes for CASSEAQRTDTQYF. The rearrangement links TRBV9 to TRBJ2-3; D is unclear. The germline CDR1 and CDR2 sequences are SGDLS and YYNGEE. The CDR3 loop spans 14 amino acids. The V gene lost 3 bases and the J gene lost 1 base, with 9 bases spanning the gap.

The chain has TRBV7-2 and TRBJ1-2; 10 bases agree with TRBD1. The CDR3 runs 12 residues. The trim removed 7 bases at V and 8 bases at J, leaving 4 bases unmatched. The germline CDR1 and CDR2 sequences are SGHTA and FQGNSA. The CDR3 DNA follows: TGTGCCAGCAACGACAGGGGGCGCGGCTACACCTTC. It yields the protein CASNDRGRGYTF. Full variable domain (outside the CDR3, taken from reference TRBV7-2 and TRBJ1-2): GAGVSQSPSNKVTEKGKDVELRCDPISGHTALYWYRQSLGQGLEFLIYFQGNSAPDKSGLPSDRFSAERTGGSVSTLTIQRTQQEDSAVYLCASNDRGRGYTFGSGTRLTVV.

The genes are TRBV5-5 and TRBJ2-2; D remains unclear. CDR3 length: 13 residues. V was pared by 0 bases and J by 4 bases, with 4 bases between. Germline CDR1 SGHKS, CDR2 YYEKEE (reference sequence). In DNA form, the CDR3 reads TGTGCCAGCAGCTTGGGGACCACCGGGGAGCTGTTTTTT. This translates into CASSLGTTGELFF.

The chain carries TRBV7-8 and TRBJ2-7, with TRBD1 identical over 10 bases. Germline trimming cut 3 bases from V and 2 bases from J; bases unmatched to any gene: 4. The CDR3 consists of 15 residues. Germline V gene data show CDR1 as SGHVS and CDR2 as FQNEAQ. CDR3 sequence: CASSLSGTGAYEQYF. The DNA for the CDR3 is TGTGCCAGCAGCTTGTCCGGGACAGGGGCCTACGAGCAGTACTTC.

A few counts support this clone. The chain carries TRBV30 and TRBJ1-2; perhaps TRBD1 as D (5 bases). Per germline, CDR1 GTSNPN and CDR2 SVGIG (reference sequence). There are 15 residues in the CDR3. V gave up 3 bases and J gave up 4 bases, with 18 bases separating them. The CDR3 DNA reads as TGTGCCTGGAGCCCTTCGACCGGGGGGTCCTATGGCTACACCTTC. Its translation: CAWSPSTGGSYGYTF.

This clone was seen just once. This rearrangement joins TRBV6-1 to TRBJ1-4; D is unclear. The V gene lost 6 bases and the J gene lost 8 bases, with 10 bases spanning the gap. This CDR3 is built from 12 residues. Germline V gene sequence: CDR1 MNHNS, CDR2 SASEGT. In DNA, the CDR3 is TGTGCCAGCAGCCGAAACTGGGAAAAACTGTTTTTT. The encoded protein is CASSRNWEKLFF.

The chain combines TRBV19 with TRBJ2-7, with 10 positions matching TRBD1. Germline lookup yields CDR1 LNHDA and CDR2 SQIVND (reference sequence). The CDR3 loop spans 14 amino acids. The ends lost 7 bases at V and 3 bases at J; junction bases unmatched: 6. The CDR3 is CASKRTGGYYEQYF. In DNA, the CDR3 is TGTGCCAGTAAAAGGACAGGGGGTTACTACGAGCAGTACTTC.

The chain couples TRBV5-1 to TRBJ2-2; possible D gene TRBD2, 5 bases. The length of the CDR3 is 16 residues. The germline V and J ends were trimmed by 0 bases and 2 bases, with 11 bases remaining between them. Germline loops: CDR1 SGHRS, CDR2 YFSETQ. The CDR3 DNA is TGCGCCAGCAGCTTGGCCTTGACGGGAAACACCGGGGAGCTGTTTTTT. This encodes CASSLALTGNTGELFF.

The chain is built from TRBV9 and TRBJ1-2; D uncertain. This CDR3 has 14 residues. Germline V gene sequence: CDR1 SGDLS, CDR2 YYNGEE. V was shortened by 0 bases and J by 0 bases, with 6 bases between the two germline ends. As DNA, the CDR3 is TGTGCCAGCAGCGTAGGACCGTCTAACTATGGCTACACCTTC. It yields the protein CASSVGPSNYGYTF.

This clone was seen more than once but under ten times. The chain employs TRBV5-4 and TRBJ1-1, with 9 bases lining up with TRBD1. Germline CDR1 is SGHNT and CDR2 is YYREEE (reference sequence). The CDR3 extends over 15 amino acids. V dropped 4 bases and J dropped 5; count of bases not matched to a gene: 9. The CDR3 sequence: CASSDWTGVLTEAFF. The CDR3 DNA follows: TGTGCCAGCAGCGATTGGACAGGGGTTTTGACTGAAGCTTTCTTT.

V usage is TRBV9 and J usage is TRBJ2-3; TRBD2 aligns across 11 bases. CDR1 SGDLS and CDR2 YYNGEE come from the germline V gene. V gave up 0 bases and J gave up 5 bases; unmatched junction bases: 8. The CDR3 has 17 amino acids. In DNA form, the CDR3 reads TGTGCCAGCAGCGTAGGTTTTAGCGGGGGGGCCGTAGATACGCAGTATTTT. It encodes CASSVGFSGGAVDTQYF.

This clone was counted ten times or more. The J gene is TRBJ1-3, the V gene TRBV27; no definite D call. V lost 5 bases and J lost 2, with 10 bases in between. This CDR3 is built from 14 residues. Germline V gene sequence: CDR1 MNHEY, CDR2 SMNVEV (reference sequence). The CDR3, as DNA: TGTGCCAGCAGTCCCCGGGGAACTGGAAACACCATATATTTT. Amino acid sequence: CASSPRGTGNTIYF.

The gene calls are TRBV6-6 and TRBJ2-1; 7 positions agree with TRBD1. V trimming: 6 bases; J trimming: 5 bases; junction bases outside the gene matches: 10. CDR1 and CDR2 (germline): MNHNY, SVGAGI (reference sequence). CDR3 length: 15 residues. The CDR3 bases are TGTGCCAGCAGCCCCGGGGACAGAGAACACAATGAGCAGTTCTTC. Protein product: CASSPGDREHNEQFF.